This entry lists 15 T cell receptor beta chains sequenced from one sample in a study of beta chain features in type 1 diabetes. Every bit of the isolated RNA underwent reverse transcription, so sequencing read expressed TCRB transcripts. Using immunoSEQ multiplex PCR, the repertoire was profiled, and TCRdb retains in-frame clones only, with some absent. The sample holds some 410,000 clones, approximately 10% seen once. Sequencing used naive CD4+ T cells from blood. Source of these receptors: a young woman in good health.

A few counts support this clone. CDR3 in DNA: TGTGCCAGCAGCGTCAGTGGCCCCTCCTACAATGAGCAGTTCTTC. This translates into CASSVSGPSYNEQFF. V gene TRBV9 combines with J gene TRBJ2-1; no firm D call. V lost 2 bases and J 0 bases, leaving 9 bases between the germline ends. Germline V gene data show CDR1 as SGDLS and CDR2 as YYNGEE. CDR3 length: 15 amino acids.

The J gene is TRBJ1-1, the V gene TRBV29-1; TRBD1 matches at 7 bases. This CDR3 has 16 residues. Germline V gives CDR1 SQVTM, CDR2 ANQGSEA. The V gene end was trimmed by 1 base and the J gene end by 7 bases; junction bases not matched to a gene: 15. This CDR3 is CSVEGSRRGSFFEAFF. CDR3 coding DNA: TGCAGCGTTGAAGGGAGCCGCAGGGGGTCGTTTTTTGAAGCTTTCTTT.

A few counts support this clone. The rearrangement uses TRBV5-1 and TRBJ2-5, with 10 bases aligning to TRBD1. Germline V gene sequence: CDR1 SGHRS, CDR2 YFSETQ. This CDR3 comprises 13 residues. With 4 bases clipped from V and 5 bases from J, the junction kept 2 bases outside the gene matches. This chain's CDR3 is CASSPTGGETQYF. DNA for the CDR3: TGCGCCAGCAGCCCGACAGGGGGCGAGACCCAGTACTTC.

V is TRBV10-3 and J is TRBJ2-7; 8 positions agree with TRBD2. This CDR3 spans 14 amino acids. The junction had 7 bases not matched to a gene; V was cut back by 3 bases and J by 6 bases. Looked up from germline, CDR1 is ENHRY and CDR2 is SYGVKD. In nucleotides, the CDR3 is TGTGCCATCAGTGAAGGACTAGCTTCCCTCGAGCAGTACTTC. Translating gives CAISEGLASLEQYF.

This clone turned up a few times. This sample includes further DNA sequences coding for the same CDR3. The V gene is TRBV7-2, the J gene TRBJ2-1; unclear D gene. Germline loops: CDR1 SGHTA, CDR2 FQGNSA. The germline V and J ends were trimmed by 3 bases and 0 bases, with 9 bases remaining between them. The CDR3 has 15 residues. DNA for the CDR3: TGTGCCAGCAGCTTTGGCCGCCTCTCCTACAATGAGCAGTTCTTC. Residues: CASSFGRLSYNEQFF. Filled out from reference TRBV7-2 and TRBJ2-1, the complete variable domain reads GAGVSQSPSNKVTEKGKDVELRCDPISGHTALYWYRQSLGQGLEFLIYFQGNSAPDKSGLPSDRFSAERTGGSVSTLTIQRTQQEDSAVYLCASSFGRLSYNEQFFGPGTRLTVL.

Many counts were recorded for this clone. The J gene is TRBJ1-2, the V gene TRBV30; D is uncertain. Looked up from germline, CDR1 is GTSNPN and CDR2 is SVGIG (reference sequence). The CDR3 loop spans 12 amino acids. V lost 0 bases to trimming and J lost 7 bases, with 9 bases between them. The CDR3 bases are TGTGCCTGGAGTGTAACTGCAACTGGCTACACCTTC. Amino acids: CAWSVTATGYTF.

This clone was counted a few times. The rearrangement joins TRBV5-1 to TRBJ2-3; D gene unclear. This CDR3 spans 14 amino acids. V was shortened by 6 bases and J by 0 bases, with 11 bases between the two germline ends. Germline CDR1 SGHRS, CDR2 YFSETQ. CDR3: CASKRESSTDTQYF. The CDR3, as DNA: TGCGCCAGCAAACGTGAGAGCAGCACAGATACGCAGTATTTT.

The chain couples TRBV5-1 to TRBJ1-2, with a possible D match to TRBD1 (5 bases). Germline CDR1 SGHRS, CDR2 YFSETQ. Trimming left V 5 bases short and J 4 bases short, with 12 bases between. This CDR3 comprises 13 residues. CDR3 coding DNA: TGCGCCAGCAGAGAAGGGGAACTCTATGGCTACACCTTC. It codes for CASREGELYGYTF.

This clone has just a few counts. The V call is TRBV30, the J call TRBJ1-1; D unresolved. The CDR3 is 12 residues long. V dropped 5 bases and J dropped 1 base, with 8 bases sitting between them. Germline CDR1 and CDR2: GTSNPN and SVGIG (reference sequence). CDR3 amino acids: CAWGRTNTEAFF. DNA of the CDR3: TGTGCCTGGGGACGGACGAACACTGAAGCTTTCTTT.

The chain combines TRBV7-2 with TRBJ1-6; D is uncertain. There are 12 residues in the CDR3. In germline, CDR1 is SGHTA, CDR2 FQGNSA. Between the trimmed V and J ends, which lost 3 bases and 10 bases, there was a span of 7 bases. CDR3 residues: CASSFGLSPLHF. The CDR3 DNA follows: TGTGCCAGCAGCTTCGGCCTATCACCCCTCCACTTT.

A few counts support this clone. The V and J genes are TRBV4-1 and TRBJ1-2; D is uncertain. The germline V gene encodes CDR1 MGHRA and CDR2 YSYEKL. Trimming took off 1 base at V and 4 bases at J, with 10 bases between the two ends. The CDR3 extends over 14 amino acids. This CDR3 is CASSQVVYLYGYTF. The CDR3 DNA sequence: TGCGCCAGCAGCCAAGTGGTGTACCTCTATGGCTACACCTTC.

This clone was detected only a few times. The CDR3 here is CAISAGTSTDTQYF. CDR3 coding DNA: TGTGCCATCAGCGCCGGGACTAGCACAGATACGCAGTATTTT. The V and J genes are TRBV10-3 and TRBJ2-3; D perhaps matches TRBD2 (6 bases). Trimming shortened V by 6 bases and J by 0 bases, and 10 bases separated the two germline ends. From germline, CDR1 is ENHRY and CDR2 SYGVKD. This CDR3 comprises 14 residues.

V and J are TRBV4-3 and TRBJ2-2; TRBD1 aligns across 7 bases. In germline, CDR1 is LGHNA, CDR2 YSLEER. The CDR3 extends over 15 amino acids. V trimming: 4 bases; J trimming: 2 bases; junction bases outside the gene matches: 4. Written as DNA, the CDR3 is TGCGCCAGCAGCCTCGACAGGGTAAACACCGGGGAGCTGTTTTTT. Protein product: CASSLDRVNTGELFF.

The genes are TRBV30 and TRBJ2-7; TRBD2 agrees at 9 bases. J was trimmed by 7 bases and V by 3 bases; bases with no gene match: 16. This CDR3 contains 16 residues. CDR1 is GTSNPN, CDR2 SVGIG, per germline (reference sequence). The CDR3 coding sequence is TGTGCCTGGAGCGCGTCGAGACTAGCGGTTGTTTGGGAGCAGTACTTC. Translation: CAWSASRLAVVWEQYF.

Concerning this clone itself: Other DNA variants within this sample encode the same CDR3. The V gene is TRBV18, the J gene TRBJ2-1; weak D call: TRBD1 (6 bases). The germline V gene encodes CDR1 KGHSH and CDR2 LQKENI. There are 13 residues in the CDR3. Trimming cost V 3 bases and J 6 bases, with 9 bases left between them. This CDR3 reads CASSPRGGNEQFF. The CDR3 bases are TGTGCCAGCTCACCTCGAGGGGGCAATGAGCAGTTCTTC.